This T cell receptor (beta chain) was captured in a study of T cell responses to AZD1222 COVID-19 vaccine. Study outcomes and limitations: None of the repertoires were sampled until the peak T cell response had passed.

Here immunoSEQ multiplex PCR was the method, and the copy in TCRdb shows in-frame clones only, minus some. There are about 110,000 clones in the sample; approximately 88% occur only once, and around 13% lies in the top ten. Note on this clone: The antigen remains unidentified.

With V trimmed by 5 bases and J by 4 bases, 5 bases remained unmatched. The CDR3 is 14 residues long. Germline V gene data show CDR1 as MDHEN and CDR2 as SYDVKM. The origin of this receptor is an adult in good health. V is TRBV28 and J is TRBJ1-3, with 7 bases lining up with TRBD1. Material: peripheral blood, obtained on day 0 of MenACWY control vaccination. The CDR3 sequence: CASSTTGVGNTIYF. For the CDR3, the DNA is TGTGCCAGCAGTACTACAGGGGTGGGAAACACCATATATTTT.